These 11 T cell receptor beta chains share one sample of origin, sequenced in a study of OX40 agonist ivuxolimab in advanced cancers. Assay: immunoSEQ multiplex PCR; the TCRdb copy retains only in-frame clones and omits some. The sample holds roughly 80,000 clones, around 86% seen once. The sample in question was CD4+ or CD8+ T cells sorted from blood, obtained in a trial of the OX40 agonist ivuxolimab. The receptors shown here come from an adult with an advanced solid tumor such as melanoma, head and neck, liver or kidney cancer.

This clone has more than one count but fewer than ten. The chain recombines TRBV30 with TRBJ1-5; D gene uncertain. V was clipped by 0 bases and J by 5 bases, with 5 bases between them. The CDR3 contains 12 residues. Germline loops: CDR1 GTSNPN, CDR2 SVGIG (reference sequence). CDR3: CAWSVPDQPQHF. Here the CDR3 DNA reads TGTGCCTGGAGTGTACCGGATCAGCCCCAGCATTTT.

The chain combines TRBV7-8 with TRBJ2-7; a weak D match, TRBD1 (5 bases). This CDR3 is built from 13 residues. The V gene lost 0 bases and the J gene lost 6 bases, with 9 bases spanning the gap. Germline loops: CDR1 SGHVS, CDR2 FQNEAQ. CDR3 bases: TGTGCCAGCAGCTTAGCGGCAGGGCGCGAGCAGTACTTC. Translating it yields CASSLAAGREQYF.

The genes are TRBV9 and TRBJ1-1, with TRBD1 as a possible D gene (6 bases). The CDR3 loop spans 17 amino acids. Trimming removed 0 bases at V and 4 bases at J, with 19 bases between. From germline, CDR1 is SGDLS and CDR2 YYNGEE. CDR3 protein: CASSVESVGGRGTEAFF. CDR3 DNA sequence: TGTGCCAGCAGCGTAGAATCAGTCGGGGGGCGAGGCACTGAAGCTTTCTTT.

This rearrangement joins TRBV19 to TRBJ2-5; TRBD1 might be the D (5 bases). The CDR3 extends over 12 amino acids. Per germline, CDR1 LNHDA and CDR2 SQIVND (reference sequence). Trimming cost V 1 base and J 9 bases, with 9 bases left between them. The CDR3 DNA is TGTGCCAGTAGTATAGCCCAAGGGGCCCAGTACTTC. Amino acids: CASSIAQGAQYF.

The V call is TRBV2, the J call TRBJ2-1, with 8 bases aligning to TRBD1. V lost 4 bases to trimming and J lost 3 bases; unmatched junction nucleotides: 8. The CDR3 has 16 amino acids. From germline, CDR1 is SNHLY and CDR2 FYNNEI. The CDR3 DNA is TGTGCCAGCAGTGCGGACAGGGCCCGGAACTACAATGAGCAGTTCTTC. Translated, it gives CASSADRARNYNEQFF.

The chain combines TRBV7-3 with TRBJ1-1; D is uncertain. This CDR3 comprises 14 residues. V was trimmed by 0 bases and J by 3 bases, leaving 8 bases between them. CDR1 SGHTA and CDR2 FQGTGA come from the germline V gene. This chain's CDR3 is CASSLTHRDTEAFF. CDR3 DNA sequence: TGTGCCAGCAGCTTAACTCATAGGGACACTGAAGCTTTCTTT.

The CDR3 region is CASSQWRGGTIYF. CDR3 DNA sequence: TGTGCCAGCAGTCAATGGAGGGGCGGGACAATCTACTTC. The J gene is TRBJ2-7, the V gene TRBV6-5, with D perhaps assigned TRBD1 or TRBD2 (6 bases each). Trimming cost V 5 bases and J 13 bases, with 21 bases left between them. Germline V gene lookup returns CDR1 MNHEY and CDR2 SVGAGI. The CDR3 extends over 13 amino acids.

This rearrangement joins TRBV6-1 to TRBJ1-5; possibly TRBD1 for D (6 bases). The CDR3 covers 15 residues. Germline CDR1 reads MNHNS; CDR2 reads SASEGT. The germline V and J ends were trimmed by 3 bases and 4 bases, with 13 bases remaining between them. CDR3 protein: CASSDNIGGNQPQHF. Here the CDR3 DNA reads TGTGCCAGCAGTGATAACATAGGGGGAAATCAGCCCCAGCATTTT.

The chain uses TRBV28 and TRBJ1-3; TRBD1 aligns across 9 bases. In germline, CDR1 is MDHEN, CDR2 SYDVKM. Losses at the gene ends were 2 bases for V and 1 base for J; bases not matched to a gene: 0. The CDR3 has 15 amino acids. The CDR3 loop is CASSLGTGSGNTIYF. DNA for the CDR3: TGTGCCAGCAGTTTAGGGACAGGGTCTGGAAACACCATATATTTT.

The chain carries TRBV6-5 and TRBJ2-5; D perhaps matches TRBD1 (5 bases). The CDR3 totals 13 residues. With 2 bases removed from V and 3 bases from J, the gap between germline ends came to 7 bases. Germline-derived CDR1 and CDR2 are MNHEY and SVGAGI. The DNA of the CDR3 is TGTGCCAGCAGTTACGGCAGGGAAGAGACCCAGTACTTC. Protein: CASSYGREETQYF.

This clone was recorded once. V and J are TRBV7-9 and TRBJ1-2; D is unclear. Germline loops: CDR1 SEHNR, CDR2 FQNEAQ (reference sequence). V lost 3 bases and J 4 bases, leaving 9 bases between the germline ends. The CDR3 is 13 amino acids. As DNA, the CDR3 is TGTGCCAGCAGCTTGGAGGGCGGCTATGGCTACACCTTC. Protein: CASSLEGGYGYTF.